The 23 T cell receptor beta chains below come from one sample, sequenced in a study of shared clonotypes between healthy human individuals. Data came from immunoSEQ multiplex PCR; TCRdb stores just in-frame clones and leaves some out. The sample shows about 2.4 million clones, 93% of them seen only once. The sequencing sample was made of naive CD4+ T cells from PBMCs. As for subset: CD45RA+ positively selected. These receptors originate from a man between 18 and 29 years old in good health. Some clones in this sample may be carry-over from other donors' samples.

The CDR3 is CASSEGWGQGYEQYF. The CDR3 DNA reads as TGTGCCAGCAGTGAAGGGTGGGGACAGGGCTACGAGCAGTACTTC. This chain joins TRBV2 and TRBJ2-7; 9 bases agree with TRBD1. Germline values: CDR1 SNHLY, CDR2 FYNNEI. CDR3 length: 15 residues. J lost 3 bases, V lost 1 base, and 4 bases had no gene match.

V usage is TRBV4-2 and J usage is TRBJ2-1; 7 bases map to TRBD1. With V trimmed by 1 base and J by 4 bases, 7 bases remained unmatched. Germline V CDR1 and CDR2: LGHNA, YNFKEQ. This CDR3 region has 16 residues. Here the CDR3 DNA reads TGTGCCAGCAGCCAAGTAACAGGGGTTTATTACAATGAGCAGTTCTTC. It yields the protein CASSQVTGVYYNEQFF.

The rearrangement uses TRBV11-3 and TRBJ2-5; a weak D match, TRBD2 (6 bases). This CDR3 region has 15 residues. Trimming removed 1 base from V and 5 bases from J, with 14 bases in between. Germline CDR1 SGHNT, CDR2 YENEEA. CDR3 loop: CASSLGRVRDETQYF. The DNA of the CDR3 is TGTGCCAGCAGCTTAGGGAGGGTCAGGGATGAGACCCAGTACTTC.

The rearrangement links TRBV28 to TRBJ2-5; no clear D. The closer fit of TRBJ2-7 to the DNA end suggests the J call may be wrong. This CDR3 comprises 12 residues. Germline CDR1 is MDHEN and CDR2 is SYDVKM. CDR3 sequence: CASSTARYEQYF. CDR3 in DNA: TGTGCCAGCAGTACGGCACGTTACGAGCAGTACTTC.

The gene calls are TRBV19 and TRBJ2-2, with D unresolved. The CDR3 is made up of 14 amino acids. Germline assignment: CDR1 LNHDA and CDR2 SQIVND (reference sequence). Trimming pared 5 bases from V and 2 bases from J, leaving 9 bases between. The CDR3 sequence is CASSSQRNTGELFF. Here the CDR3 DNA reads TGTGCCAGTAGTTCTCAGAGAAACACCGGGGAGCTGTTTTTT.

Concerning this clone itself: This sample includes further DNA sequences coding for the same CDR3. As DNA, the CDR3 is TGTGCCAGCAGTCGGGGCACTGAAGCTTTCTTT. Its translation: CASSRGTEAFF. V is TRBV6-5 and J is TRBJ1-1; no clear D gene. V lost 5 bases, J lost 4 bases, and 5 bases lay in between. Germline values: CDR1 MNHEY, CDR2 SVGAGI. The CDR3 is made up of 11 amino acids.

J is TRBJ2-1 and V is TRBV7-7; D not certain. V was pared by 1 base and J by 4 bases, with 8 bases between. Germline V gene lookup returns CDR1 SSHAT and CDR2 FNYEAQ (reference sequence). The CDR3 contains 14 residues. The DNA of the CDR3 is TGTGCCAGCAGCTTAGGTTCCCCTTACAATGAGCAGTTCTTC. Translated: CASSLGSPYNEQFF.

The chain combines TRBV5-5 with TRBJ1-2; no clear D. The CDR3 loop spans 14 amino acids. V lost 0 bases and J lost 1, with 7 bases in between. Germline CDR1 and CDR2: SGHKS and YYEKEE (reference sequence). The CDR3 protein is CASSLVGLNYGYTF. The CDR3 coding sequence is TGTGCCAGCAGCTTGGTAGGGCTTAACTATGGCTACACCTTC.

This chain's CDR3 is CASSLVASNTGELFF. Written as DNA, the CDR3 is TGTGCCAGCAGCTTAGTAGCGTCGAACACCGGGGAGCTGTTTTTT. This sequence joins TRBV7-9 and TRBJ2-2; D perhaps matches TRBD2 (5 bases). V dropped 1 base and J dropped 0 bases, with 6 bases sitting between them. CDR3 length: 15 residues. Per the germline V gene, CDR1 is SEHNR and CDR2 is FQNEAQ (reference sequence).

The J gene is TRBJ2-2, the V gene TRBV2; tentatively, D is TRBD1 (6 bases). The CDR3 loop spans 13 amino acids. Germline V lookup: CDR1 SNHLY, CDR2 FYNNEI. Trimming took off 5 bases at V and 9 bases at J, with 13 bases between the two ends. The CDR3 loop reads CASSPEGVRELFF. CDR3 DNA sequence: TGTGCCAGCAGTCCAGAGGGGGTCCGGGAGCTGTTTTTT.

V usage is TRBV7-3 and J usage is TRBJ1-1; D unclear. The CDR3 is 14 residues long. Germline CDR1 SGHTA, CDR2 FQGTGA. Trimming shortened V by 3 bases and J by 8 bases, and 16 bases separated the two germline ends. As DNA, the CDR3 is TGTGCCAGCAGCTTCTCCCGTGAGGGTAGGGAAGCTTTCTTT. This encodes CASSFSREGREAFF. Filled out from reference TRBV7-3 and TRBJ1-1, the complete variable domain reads GAGVSQTPSNKVTEKGKYVELRCDPISGHTALYWYRQSLGQGPEFLIYFQGTGAADDSGLPNDRFFAVRPEGSVSTLKIQRTERGDSAVYLCASSFSREGREAFFGQGTRLTVV.

The CDR3 DNA sequence: TGTGCCAGCAGTGAACCCAAGACGGGACTAGCTCCCTACGAGCAGTACTTC. It translates to CASSEPKTGLAPYEQYF. V gene TRBV6-1 combines with J gene TRBJ2-7, with TRBD2 matching over 9 bases. This CDR3 is 17 amino acids long. The V segment lost 2 bases and the J segment 2 bases; nucleotides outside the gene matches: 10. Germline lookup yields CDR1 MNHNS and CDR2 SASEGT.

In nucleotides, the CDR3 is TGCGCCAGCAGCACGGCAGGGGGCTGGTCCGAGCAGTACTTC. Encoded protein: CASSTAGGWSEQYF. V and J are TRBV5-1 and TRBJ2-7, with 8 bases lining up with TRBD1. There are 14 residues in the CDR3. CDR1 is SGHRS, CDR2 YFSETQ, per germline. V trimming: 4 bases; J trimming: 6 bases; junction bases outside the gene matches: 9.

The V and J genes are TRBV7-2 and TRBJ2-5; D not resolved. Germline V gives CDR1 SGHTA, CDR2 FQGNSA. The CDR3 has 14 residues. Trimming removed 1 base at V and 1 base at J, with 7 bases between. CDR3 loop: CASSLVRLQETQYF. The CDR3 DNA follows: TGTGCCAGCAGCTTAGTACGGCTCCAAGAGACCCAGTACTTC.

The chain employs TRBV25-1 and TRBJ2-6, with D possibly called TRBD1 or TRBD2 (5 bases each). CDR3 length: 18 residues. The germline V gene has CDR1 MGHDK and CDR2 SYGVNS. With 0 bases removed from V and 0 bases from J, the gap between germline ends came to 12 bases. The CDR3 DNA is TGTGCCAGCAGTGAATACCAGCCGGGACCCTCTGGGGCCAACGTCCTGACTTTC. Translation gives CASSEYQPGPSGANVLTF.

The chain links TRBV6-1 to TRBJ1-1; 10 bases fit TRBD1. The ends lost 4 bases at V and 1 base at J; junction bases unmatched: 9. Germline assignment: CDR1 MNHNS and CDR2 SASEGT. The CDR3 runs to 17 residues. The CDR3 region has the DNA TGTGCCAGCAGTGTGACAGGGGGCGGGCATCGGAACACTGAAGCTTTCTTT. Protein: CASSVTGGGHRNTEAFF.

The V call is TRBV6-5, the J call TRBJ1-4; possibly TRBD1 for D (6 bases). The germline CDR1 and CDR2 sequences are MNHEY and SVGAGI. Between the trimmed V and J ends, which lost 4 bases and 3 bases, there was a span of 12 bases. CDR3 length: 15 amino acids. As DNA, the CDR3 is TGTGCCAGCAGTTCGACCACAGGGTCTAATGAAAAACTGTTTTTT. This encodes CASSSTTGSNEKLFF.

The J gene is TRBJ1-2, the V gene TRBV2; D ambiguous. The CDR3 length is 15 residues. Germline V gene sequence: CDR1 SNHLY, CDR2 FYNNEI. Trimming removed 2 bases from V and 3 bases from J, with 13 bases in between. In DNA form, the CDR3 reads TGTGCCAGCAGTGAATCGCTAGGGCGACACTATGGCTACACCTTC. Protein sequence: CASSESLGRHYGYTF.

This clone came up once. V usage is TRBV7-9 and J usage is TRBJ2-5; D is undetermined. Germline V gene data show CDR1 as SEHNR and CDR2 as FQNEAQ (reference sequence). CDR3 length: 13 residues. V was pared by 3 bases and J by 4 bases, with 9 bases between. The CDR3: CASSLGALETQYF. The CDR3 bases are TGTGCCAGCAGCTTGGGCGCCCTAGAGACCCAGTACTTC.

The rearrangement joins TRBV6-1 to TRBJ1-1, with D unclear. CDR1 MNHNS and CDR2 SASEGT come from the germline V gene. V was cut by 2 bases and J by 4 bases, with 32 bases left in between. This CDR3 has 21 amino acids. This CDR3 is CASSEWVYVFRSQTQSTEAFF. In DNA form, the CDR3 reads TGTGCCAGCAGTGAATGGGTATATGTCTTTAGAAGCCAAACCCAAAGCACTGAAGCTTTCTTT.

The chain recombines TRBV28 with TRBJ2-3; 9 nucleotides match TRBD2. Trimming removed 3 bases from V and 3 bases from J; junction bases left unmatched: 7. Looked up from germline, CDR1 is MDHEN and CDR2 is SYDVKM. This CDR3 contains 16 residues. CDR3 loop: CASSFHQREETDTQYF. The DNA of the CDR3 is TGTGCCAGCAGTTTCCACCAGCGGGAGGAGACAGATACGCAGTATTTT.

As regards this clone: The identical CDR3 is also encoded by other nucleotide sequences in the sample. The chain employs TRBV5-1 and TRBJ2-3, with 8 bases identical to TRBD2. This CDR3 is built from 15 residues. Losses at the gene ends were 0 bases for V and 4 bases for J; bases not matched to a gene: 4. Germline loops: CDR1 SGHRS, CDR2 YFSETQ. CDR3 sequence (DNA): TGCGCCAGCAGCTTGGCGGGAGGGAGAGCAGATACGCAGTATTTT. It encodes CASSLAGGRADTQYF.

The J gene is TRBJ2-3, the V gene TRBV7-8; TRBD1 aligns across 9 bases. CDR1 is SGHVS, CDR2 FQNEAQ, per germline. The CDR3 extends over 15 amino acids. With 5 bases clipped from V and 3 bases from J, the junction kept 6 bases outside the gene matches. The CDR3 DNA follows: TGTGCCAGCAGCGCCTCACAGGGGGCAACAGATACGCAGTATTTT. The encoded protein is CASSASQGATDTQYF.